This passage covers 27 T cell receptor beta chains from one sample sequenced in a study of blood T cells in healthy people across ages. Combining a sample-barcoded 5' primer with a J-beta primer mix, a second PCR ran for about 6 to 12 cycles. TCRdb re-derived calls from the 5' RACE reads in MiXCR, one entry per CDR3 protein. The table includes 1.8 million or so distinct CDR3 sequences, roughly 43% detected once. Specimen: blood. These receptors came from a human donor in good health.

V and J are TRBV20-1 and TRBJ2-3; perhaps TRBD2 as D (6 bases). V was shortened by 7 bases and J by 2 bases, with 25 bases between the two germline ends. Germline assignment: CDR1 DFQATT and CDR2 SNEGSKA (reference sequence). The CDR3 totals 17 residues. The CDR3 here is CSGLSWGDAFLTDTQYF. The CDR3 region has the DNA TGCAGTGGCTTAAGTTGGGGGGATGCCTTCCTCACAGATACGCAGTATTTT.

The chain employs TRBV7-9 and TRBJ2-1; TRBD2 is a possible D gene (7 bases). Trimming shortened V by 1 base and J by 7 bases, and 14 bases separated the two germline ends. This CDR3 has 15 residues. Looked up from germline, CDR1 is SEHNR and CDR2 is FQNEAQ (reference sequence). The CDR3 DNA reads TGTGCCAGCAGCTTAGAGGGGGGGTATAGGAATGAGCAGTTCTTC. Translating gives CASSLEGGYRNEQFF.

This chain links TRBV20-1 with TRBJ2-3, with a possible D match to TRBD2 (6 bases). The CDR3 runs to 13 residues. Germline assignment: CDR1 DFQATT and CDR2 SNEGSKA (reference sequence). V lost 2 bases, J lost 8 bases, and 14 bases lay in between. In DNA, the CDR3 is TGCAGTGCTAGATCAGGAGGGGAAGCTACGCAGTATTTT. This encodes CSARSGGEATQYF.

In its sample, this clonotype was seen a few times. The chain combines TRBV4-1 with TRBJ1-2, with D possibly being TRBD1 (5 bases). Trimming left V 0 bases short and J 8 bases short, with 16 bases between. The V gene's germline CDR1 is MGHRA and CDR2 YSYEKL. CDR3 size: 15 residues. The DNA of the CDR3 is TGCGCCAGCAGCCAAGAGGAAGTGGGGCAGGACGGCTACACCTTC. This translates into CASSQEEVGQDGYTF.

CDR3 sequence reads: CASREQIMNTEAFF. In DNA form, the CDR3 reads TGCGCCAGCAGAGAACAGATAATGAACACTGAAGCTTTCTTT. The chain employs TRBV5-1 and TRBJ1-1; no clear D. V gave up 5 bases and J gave up 0 bases, with 11 bases separating them. There are 14 residues in the CDR3. CDR1 is SGHRS, CDR2 YFSETQ, per germline.

The chain couples TRBV4-1 to TRBJ2-6, with 7 bases that match TRBD1. This CDR3 region has 19 residues. Trimming took 5 bases from V and 0 from J; bases not matched to a gene: 13. Germline V gives CDR1 MGHRA, CDR2 YSYEKL. CDR3 in DNA: TGCGCCAGCAGCATTTCCCCGGGACAGTCCTTCTCTGGGGCCAACGTCCTGACTTTC. Protein product: CASSISPGQSFSGANVLTF.

J is TRBJ2-4 and V is TRBV7-2; 9 bases align to TRBD1. The J call is uncertain, as TRBJ2-7 better fits the DNA end. The germline V gene encodes CDR1 SGHTA and CDR2 FQGNSA. The CDR3 length is 15 residues. In nucleotides, the CDR3 is TGTGCCAGCAGCTCCCAGGGACAGGGTGTCGTCGAGCAGTACTTC. As protein: CASSSQGQGVVEQYF.

This clonotype was seen a handful of times. This chain connects TRBV10-3 to TRBJ2-1; no clear D gene. CDR3 length: 14 residues. The V gene lost 6 bases and the J gene lost 5 bases, with 14 bases spanning the gap. The germline gives CDR1 ENHRY, CDR2 SYGVKD. The CDR3 region has the DNA TGTGCCATCAGCGGTTCTATACAAGACAATGAGCAGTTCTTC. Protein sequence: CAISGSIQDNEQFF.

V usage is TRBV29-1 and J usage is TRBJ1-4, with D hard to call. Trimming removed 5 bases from V and 0 bases from J, with 16 bases in between. This CDR3 region has 16 residues. Germline V lookup: CDR1 SQVTM, CDR2 ANQGSEA. The CDR3 DNA reads TGCAGCGTTTCTCCTTTTCCGCACTCAACTAATGAAAAACTGTTTTTT. Protein: CSVSPFPHSTNEKLFF.

Only a few counts were recorded for this clonotype. The gene calls are TRBV20-1 and TRBJ2-3; D is uncertain. V lost 3 bases to trimming and J lost 4 bases, with 11 bases between them. The CDR3 totals 13 residues. In germline, CDR1 is DFQATT, CDR2 SNEGSKA (reference sequence). Here the CDR3 DNA reads TGCAGTGCTAGTTCAGTAGGCGCAGATACGCAGTATTTT. It translates to CSASSVGADTQYF.

The rearrangement joins TRBV29-1 to TRBJ2-5; 8 positions match TRBD1. V lost 7 bases and J lost 4; bases outside the gene matches: 8. The germline V gene has CDR1 SQVTM and CDR2 ANQGSEA. This CDR3 has 13 amino acids. The CDR3 loop reads CSGDDRGGETQYF. Written as DNA, the CDR3 is TGCAGCGGAGATGACAGGGGTGGAGAGACCCAGTACTTC.

This clonotype has a handful of counts. The chain employs TRBV4-3 and TRBJ2-1, with 14 bases identical to TRBD2. CDR3 length: 18 residues. V was clipped by 5 bases and J by 4 bases; unmatched bases: 10. In germline, CDR1 is LGHNA, CDR2 YSLEER. The CDR3 coding sequence is TGCGCCAGCAGCTCCGGGACTAGCGGGGGCCTGGGATACAATGAGCAGTTCTTC. Amino acid sequence: CASSSGTSGGLGYNEQFF.

This chain connects TRBV12-3 or TRBV12-4 to TRBJ1-4; 9 bases agree with TRBD1. The CDR3 runs 14 residues. V shed 3 bases and J 7 bases; nucleotides not matched to a gene: 3. CDR3 residues: CASSFGGQGEKLFF. In DNA, the CDR3 is TGTGCCAGCAGTTTCGGGGGACAGGGTGAAAAACTGTTTTTT.

A remark on this clonotype: The junction departs from germline at one end; a sequencing error may be responsible. The rearrangement links TRBV6-2 or TRBV6-3 to TRBJ2-2; maybe TRBD1 (6 bases). Germline lookup yields CDR1 MNHEY and CDR2 SVGEGT. The CDR3 length is 12 residues. The DNA for the CDR3 is TGTGCCGGCAGCACAGGGTCCGGGGAGCTGTTTTTT. The encoded protein is CAGSTGSGELFF.

The rearrangement links TRBV7-8 to TRBJ2-1, with D perhaps matching TRBD2 (5 bases). Trimming shortened V by 1 base and J by 4 bases, and 17 bases separated the two germline ends. Germline V lookup: CDR1 SGHVS, CDR2 FQNEAQ. The CDR3 totals 17 residues. In DNA form, the CDR3 reads TGTGCCAGCAGCTTAGAACGGGGTCCTGGACCTTACAATGAGCAGTTCTTC. This sequence encodes CASSLERGPGPYNEQFF.

This clonotype was seen a few times. The chain carries TRBV20-1 and TRBJ2-7; 9 nucleotides agree with TRBD2. The J segment lost 1 base and the V segment lost 0 bases, leaving 7 bases of the junction unmatched. Per the germline V gene, CDR1 is DFQATT and CDR2 is SNEGSKA (reference sequence). This CDR3 spans 16 amino acids. CDR3 coding DNA: TGCAGTGCTAGAGATCTAGCGGGGACAATGTCCTACGAGCAGTACTTC. Translating it yields CSARDLAGTMSYEQYF.

This rearrangement joins TRBV12-3 or TRBV12-4 to TRBJ2-3; unclear D gene. The CDR3 spans 14 residues. V shed 1 base and J shed 4 bases, with 9 bases lying between them. The CDR3 DNA follows: TGTGCCAGCAGTTTAGTACCTAGTTCAGATACGCAGTATTTT. This encodes CASSLVPSSDTQYF.

V is TRBV10-3 and J is TRBJ2-3, with 8 nucleotides matching TRBD2. This CDR3 region has 16 residues. V lost 0 bases, J lost 2 bases, and 4 bases stayed unmatched. Germline-derived CDR1 and CDR2 are ENHRY and SYGVKD. The DNA for the CDR3 is TGTGCCATCAGTGAGTCCGGGGGGGTAAACACAGATACGCAGTATTTT. Residues: CAISESGGVNTDTQYF.

The chain combines TRBV28 with TRBJ1-2; D call uncertain. Germline CDR1 reads MDHEN; CDR2 reads SYDVKM. The CDR3 runs 14 residues. Trimming left V 2 bases short and J 8 bases short, with 15 bases between. In DNA, the CDR3 is TGTGCCAGCAGTTTAGGTCAGGAGGCCCGCGGCTACACCTTC. Translated, it gives CASSLGQEARGYTF.

The V call is TRBV7-2, the J call TRBJ1-2; the D is unclear. The CDR3 runs 11 residues. Trimming removed 11 bases from V and 4 bases from J, with 11 bases in between. Germline V CDR1 and CDR2: SGHTA, FQGNSA. The CDR3 loop is CAPSESYGYTF. The CDR3 bases are TGTGCCCCTTCAGAGTCCTATGGCTACACCTTC.

This chain's CDR3 is CASSLLSGTTYEQFF. CDR3 in DNA: TGCGCCAGCAGCTTGTTGTCCGGGACCACTTATGAGCAGTTCTTC. The chain has TRBV5-1 and TRBJ2-1; TRBD1 or TRBD2 may be the D gene (5 bases each). This CDR3 region has 15 residues. The germline V and J ends were trimmed by 1 base and 8 bases, with 16 bases remaining between them. Germline CDR1 reads SGHRS; CDR2 reads YFSETQ. The full variable domain, completed using reference TRBV5-1 and TRBJ2-1, is KAGVTQTPRYLIKTRGQQVTLSCSPISGHRSVSWYQQTPGQGLQFLFEYFSETQRNKGNFPGRFSGRQFSNSRSEMNVSTLELGDSALYLCASSLLSGTTYEQFFGPGTRLTVL.

V and J are TRBV20-1 and TRBJ2-4, with a possible D match to TRBD2 (6 bases). CDR1 DFQATT and CDR2 SNEGSKA come from the germline V gene (reference sequence). There are 14 residues in the CDR3. Trimming stripped 6 bases from V and 13 bases from J, with 25 bases between. The CDR3 protein is CSANNLFKGGEQYF. CDR3 sequence (DNA): TGCAGTGCCAATAACCTATTTAAGGGAGGTGAGCAGTACTTC.

For the CDR3, the DNA is TGTGCCAGCAGCGTAGGCCGGGAGGTTAATGAGCAGTTCTTC. This translates into CASSVGREVNEQFF. V and J are TRBV9 and TRBJ2-1; 7 bases are shared with TRBD2. Unmatched junction bases numbered 4, after V lost 0 bases and J lost 7 bases. The CDR3 has 14 residues. The germline CDR1 and CDR2 sequences are SGDLS and YYNGEE.

This clonotype showed up just a few times. The V call is TRBV11-2, the J call TRBJ2-5; 9 positions match TRBD1. The CDR3 is made up of 14 amino acids. CDR1 is SGHAT, CDR2 FQNNGV, per germline. With V trimmed by 5 bases and J by 4 bases, 5 bases remained unmatched. This CDR3 reads CASSATTGGETQYF. Here the CDR3 DNA reads TGTGCCAGCAGCGCTACGACAGGGGGAGAGACCCAGTACTTC. Using reference TRBV11-2 and TRBJ2-5 for the parts outside the CDR3, the full variable domain is EAGVAQSPRYKIIEKRQSVAFWCNPISGHATLYWYQQILGQGPKLLIQFQNNGVVDDSQLPKDRFSAERLKGVDSTLKIQPAKLEDSAVYLCASSATTGGETQYFGPGTRLLVL.

The chain uses TRBV24-1 and TRBJ2-7, with D possibly being TRBD2 (5 bases). The CDR3 is made up of 11 amino acids. V was trimmed by 8 bases and J by 10 bases, leaving 14 bases between them. Germline CDR1 and CDR2: KGHDR and SFDVKD. The CDR3 nucleotides read TGTGCCACCAATTTTGCGGAGGCCCAGTACTTC. Protein product: CATNFAEAQYF.

The gene calls are TRBV7-2 and TRBJ2-7; D unresolved. The CDR3 consists of 16 residues. Deletions cut 0 bases from V and 2 bases from J, with 14 bases between. Germline lookup yields CDR1 SGHTA and CDR2 FQGNSA. The CDR3 is CASSLAHGSVTYEQYF. The CDR3 nucleotides read TGTGCCAGCAGCTTAGCGCACGGAAGCGTCACCTACGAGCAGTACTTC.

V usage is TRBV20-1 and J usage is TRBJ2-7; 8 nucleotides agree with TRBD1. Germline loops: CDR1 DFQATT, CDR2 SNEGSKA (reference sequence). The CDR3 is 12 amino acids. V trimming: 2 bases; J trimming: 6 bases; junction bases outside the gene matches: 3. The CDR3 reads CSARLTGGEQYF. CDR3 DNA sequence: TGCAGTGCTAGACTAACAGGGGGCGAGCAGTACTTC.